These T cell receptor beta chains were read from a single sample in a study of control samples from healthy donors and cancer patients. Sequencing was performed with immunoSEQ multiplex PCR; in TCRdb, only in-frame clones are kept and a portion is missing. The table lists 120,000 or so clones, about 90% of them singletons, with about 2.9% in the top ten. The sample taken for sequencing was blood. All receptors come from a man in his sixties in good health. The conserved cysteine and the conserved F or W are not part of the CDR3 here.

V gene	J gene	CDR3 protein
TRBV3-1/TRBV3-2	TRBJ1-2	ASSQGEITYGYT
TRBV7-2	TRBJ2-2	ASSQQFAGELF
TRBV20-1	TRBJ1-2	SARPGYGYT
TRBV7-8	TRBJ2-7	ASSSSSVSYEQY
TRBV24-1	TRBJ2-1	ATSDVYNEQF
TRBV9	TRBJ2-7	ASSISGVPGEQY
TRBV7-9	TRBJ1-2	ASSPADGYT
TRBV28	TRBJ1-6	ASSFKGRNNSPLH
TRBV19	TRBJ1-1	ASSEGRNTEAF
TRBV12-3/TRBV12-4	TRBJ1-2	ASSTTNYGYT
TRBV5-6	TRBJ2-1	ASSPVSRGGEQF
TRBV28	TRBJ1-1	ASSFGGLRTEAF
TRBV18	TRBJ1-5	ASSTGYDGNQPQH
TRBV15	TRBJ2-5	ATSRVGQWETQY
TRBV28	TRBJ1-2	ASSGTGSMRGGYT
TRBV5-1	TRBJ2-3	ASSWGRTGDTDTQY
TRBV24-1	TRBJ2-2	ATSDPRQGPNTGELF
TRBV10-2	TRBJ1-1	ASSESLRANTEAF
TRBV19	TRBJ1-4	ASSIRSGFLTNEKLF
TRBV19	TRBJ2-3	ASTGSGGFGDTQY
TRBV12-3/TRBV12-4	TRBJ2-3	ASGQSNTDTQY
TRBV6-2/TRBV6-3	TRBJ2-7	ASSRSYEQY
TRBV4-3	TRBJ1-3	ASSQYRSGNTIY
TRBV6-2/TRBV6-3	TRBJ2-3	ASSYLGGAQY
TRBV27	TRBJ1-2	ASSLLGDDYGYT
TRBV14	TRBJ1-1	ASSQRTTRGTEAF
TRBV11-2	TRBJ2-7	ATPGQSSYEQY
TRBV11-2	TRBJ2-5	ASSRPGQYQETQY
TRBV2	TRBJ2-3	ASRNGLETDTQY
TRBV4-1	TRBJ1-6	ASSQQQGRGSPLH
TRBV6-5	TRBJ1-4	ASSYDGTAPEKLF
TRBV14	TRBJ2-7	ASSHLSLRFSGEQY
TRBV3-1/TRBV3-2	TRBJ1-1	ASSRGQGNTEAF
TRBV30	TRBJ2-3	AWRRPATDTQY
TRBV7-9	TRBJ2-7	ASSRDRGGSYEQY
TRBV28	TRBJ2-5	ASSHPRTSGGPQETQY
TRBV4-3	TRBJ2-2	ASSQVEGSGELF
TRBV12-3/TRBV12-4	TRBJ1-1	ASTITTNPEAF
TRBV4-2	TRBJ1-6	ASSQELGTRSSYNSPLH
TRBV14	TRBJ2-7	ASSQVAASSYEQY
TRBV30	TRBJ1-5	AWSDNIGNQPQH
TRBV19	TRBJ1-5	ASSPQGNSNQPQH
TRBV5-4	TRBJ2-5	ASSRQVQETQY
TRBV6-5	TRBJ2-5	ASMSGQGLQETQY
TRBV7-2	TRBJ2-1	ASSLGVGGGTGYNEQF
TRBV28	TRBJ2-1	ASLRQGALYEQF